Described below is a single TCR beta chain sequence and its context. This sample was included in a study of blood T cell repertoires in COVID-19. Study in general: The United States, Italy and Spain were the sources of the acute and convalescent COVID-19 samples.

TCRdb's copy holds only in-frame clones and misses some; the assay was immunoSEQ multiplex PCR. The sample lists over 200,000 clones, 80% to 90% occurring once. CDR1 and CDR2 (germline): SGHTS, YDEGEE. The CDR3 consists of 13 residues. The ends were cut back, 2 bases at V and 0 bases at J, with 3 bases in the middle. The V and J genes are TRBV5-8 and TRBJ1-3; D uncertain. The receptor was isolated from a man younger than 40 who had recovered from COVID-19. The specimen sequenced was PBMCs or T cells enriched from blood (not recorded which). CDR3 amino acids: CASSFRSGNTIYF. DNA of the CDR3: TGTGCCAGCAGCTTCCGCTCTGGAAACACCATATATTTT.